The 27 T cell receptor beta chains below all came from one sample that was sequenced in a study of molecular identifiers for immune sequencing clone quantification. MiXCR was run by TCRdb on the PCR reads, yielding one entry per CDR3 protein. The table records about 640,000 distinct CDR3 sequences, 20% of them present only once. Sequenced material: naive CD8+ T cells from blood, with Jurkat cell RNA spiked in. Described subset: FACS-sorted CD8+CD4-CCR7+CD45RA+ naive T cells. The source of these receptors is a human donor in good health. Some libraries in this study had Jurkat cell RNA spiked in.

This clonotype has a count of ten or more. The V gene is TRBV20-1, the J gene TRBJ2-7; 7 nucleotides agree with TRBD1. V lost 3 bases and J lost 1; bases outside the gene matches: 9. CDR1 is DFQATT, CDR2 SNEGSKA, per germline (reference sequence). This CDR3 has 15 residues. CDR3 loop: CSARGRQGRSYEQYF. The DNA for the CDR3 is TGCAGTGCTAGGGGCCGACAGGGTAGGTCCTACGAGCAGTACTTC.

The table lists this clonotype with a few counts. The chain is built from TRBV6-1 and TRBJ2-3, with unresolved D. The V and J ends lost 3 bases and 6 bases respectively, with 16 bases between them. The CDR3 spans 15 residues. From germline, CDR1 is MNHNS and CDR2 SASEGT. CDR3 residues: CASSDWVTQGDTQYF. Here the CDR3 DNA reads TGTGCCAGCAGTGATTGGGTTACTCAAGGGGATACGCAGTATTTT.

This clonotype has ten or more counts. The chain uses TRBV3-1 and TRBJ1-1; D unclear. This CDR3 contains 16 residues. CDR1 is LGHDT and CDR2 is YNNKEL in the germline V gene (reference sequence). Between the trimmed V and J ends, which lost 0 bases and 1 base, there was a span of 12 bases. CDR3 amino acids: CASSQDWVGANTEAFF. The CDR3 bases are TGTGCCAGCAGCCAAGATTGGGTAGGAGCGAACACTGAAGCTTTCTTT.

In this sample, this clonotype turned up many times. The gene calls are TRBV9 and TRBJ1-3; 7 bases agree with TRBD1. Germline CDR1 reads SGDLS; CDR2 reads YYNGEE. This CDR3 region has 14 residues. V shed 3 bases and J 8 bases; nucleotides not matched to a gene: 8. CDR3 loop: CASSGGQFEDTIYF. In DNA, the CDR3 is TGTGCCAGCAGCGGGGGACAGTTTGAAGACACCATATATTTT.

The chain carries TRBV11-2 and TRBJ2-1; D remains ambiguous. CDR1 and CDR2 from the germline V gene are SGHAT and FQNNGV. The CDR3 spans 15 residues. V was cut by 3 bases and J by 7 bases, with 16 bases left in between. The CDR3 bases are TGTGCCAGCAGCTTCTCCCGGCCCATAGGAAATGAGCAGTTCTTC. Translating it yields CASSFSRPIGNEQFF.

This clonotype was counted many times. The chain has TRBV6-6 and TRBJ1-5; TRBD1 matches at 7 bases. Germline V gene data show CDR1 as MNHNY and CDR2 as SVGAGI (reference sequence). Unmatched junction bases numbered 18, after V lost 4 bases and J lost 0 bases. This CDR3 has 20 residues. CDR3 sequence reads: CASSFNERDSRLDSNQPQHF. Written as DNA, the CDR3 is TGTGCCAGCAGTTTCAACGAGCGGGACAGCCGCCTAGATAGCAATCAGCCCCAGCATTTT.

For this clonotype: A read error is possible here, since a much larger clone lies one base away. The chain carries TRBV14 and TRBJ1-2, with D unclear. The CDR3 is 11 amino acids. CDR1 and CDR2 (germline): SGHDN, FVKESK. CDR3 protein: CASSQTYGCTF. The CDR3 DNA is TGTGCCAGCAGCCAAACCTATGGCTGCACCTTC.

This clonotype was detected many times. The chain couples TRBV30 to TRBJ2-7; 10 bases fit TRBD1. This CDR3 region has 13 residues. Germline values: CDR1 GTSNPN, CDR2 SVGIG (reference sequence). Trimming removed 8 bases from V and 2 bases from J; junction bases left unmatched: 6. The chain's CDR3 is CASRQGAAYEQYF. For the CDR3, the DNA is TGTGCCAGTAGACAGGGGGCGGCCTACGAGCAGTACTTC.

J is TRBJ2-5 and V is TRBV7-6; D is perhaps TRBD1 (5 bases). The V end lost 5 bases, the J end lost 5 bases, and 15 bases lay between the germline ends. Germline CDR1 is SGHVS and CDR2 is FNYEAQ. This CDR3 contains 14 residues. This CDR3 reads CASSDSWGEETQYF. The DNA for the CDR3 is TGTGCCAGCAGCGACAGTTGGGGCGAGGAGACCCAGTACTTC. The full variable domain, its missing parts supplied by reference TRBV7-6 and TRBJ2-5, is GAGVSQSPRYKVTKRGQDVALRCDPISGHVSLYWYRQALGQGPEFLTYFNYEAQQDKSGLPNDRFSAERPEGSISTLTIQRTEQRDSAMYRCASSDSWGEETQYFGPGTRLLVL.

This clonotype was counted ten times or more. This chain joins TRBV5-4 and TRBJ2-7, with TRBD1 matching over 8 bases. V shed 3 bases, J shed 5 bases, and the junction held 10 bases outside the gene matches. Germline CDR1 SGHNT, CDR2 YYREEE (reference sequence). The CDR3 is made up of 15 amino acids. The CDR3 DNA is TGTGCCAGCAGCTGGGTACCGGGACAGGTTGACGAGCAGTACTTC. Protein sequence: CASSWVPGQVDEQYF.

Only a few counts were recorded for this clonotype. The rearrangement links TRBV2 to TRBJ2-7; 7 nucleotides agree with TRBD1. CDR3 size: 15 residues. The germline V gene has CDR1 SNHLY and CDR2 FYNNEI. After removal of 6 bases from V and 1 base from J, the junction contained 9 bases not matched to a gene. The CDR3 spells CASRTGNSWSYEQYF. DNA of the CDR3: TGTGCCAGCAGGACAGGGAATTCTTGGTCCTACGAGCAGTACTTC.

In this sample, this clonotype turned up many times. This chain uses TRBV29-1 with TRBJ1-1, with a tentative D call TRBD1 (5 bases). The ends were cut back, 0 bases at V and 4 bases at J, with 6 bases in the middle. The CDR3 length is 12 residues. Germline CDR1 and CDR2: SQVTM and ANQGSEA. This CDR3 is CSVEETATEAFF. The CDR3 DNA follows: TGCAGCGTTGAAGAGACAGCCACTGAAGCTTTCTTT. Looking up the rest from reference TRBV29-1 and TRBJ1-1 gives the full variable domain: SAVISQKPSRDICQRGTSLTIQCQVDSQVTMMFWYRQQPGQSLTLIATANQGSEATYESGFVIDKFPISRPNLTFSTLTVSNMSPEDSSIYLCSVEETATEAFFGQGTRLTVV.

There are a few counts of this clonotype. The chain couples TRBV19 to TRBJ2-2; 14 nucleotides match TRBD2. There are 17 residues in the CDR3. The V and J ends lost 8 bases and 4 bases, in that order; junction bases with no gene match: 9. The germline CDR1 and CDR2 sequences are LNHDA and SQIVND (reference sequence). The chain's CDR3 is CASGAPGLAGATGELFF. CDR3 coding DNA: TGTGCCAGTGGTGCTCCGGGACTAGCGGGGGCCACCGGGGAGCTGTTTTTT.

This clonotype turned up a few times. The chain employs TRBV4-2 and TRBJ1-2; possibly TRBD1 for D (5 bases). Trimming pared 0 bases from V and 6 bases from J, leaving 17 bases between. The CDR3 sequence is 16 residues long. Per the germline V gene, CDR1 is LGHNA and CDR2 is YNFKEQ. CDR3 nucleotide sequence: TGTGCCAGCAGCCAAGATTACCGGGACGACTGGAATGGCTACACCTTC. Its translation: CASSQDYRDDWNGYTF.

J is TRBJ1-6 and V is TRBV11-3, with 7 positions matching TRBD1. This CDR3 comprises 18 residues. The trim removed 2 bases at V and 5 bases at J, leaving 12 bases unmatched. The germline CDR1 and CDR2 sequences are SGHNT and YENEEA. This CDR3 reads CASSLPHLDRVNNSPLHF. CDR3 DNA: TGTGCCAGCAGCTTACCCCACCTCGACAGGGTAAATAATTCACCCCTCCACTTT.

The V gene is TRBV19, the J gene TRBJ2-7, with 9 bases identical to TRBD2. The CDR3 loop spans 15 amino acids. CDR1 is LNHDA and CDR2 is SQIVND in the germline V gene (reference sequence). Trimming removed 3 bases from V and 3 bases from J; junction bases left unmatched: 6. The CDR3 is CASSMVASGDYEQYF. The CDR3 bases are TGTGCCAGTAGTATGGTGGCTAGCGGGGACTACGAGCAGTACTTC.

In its sample, this clonotype was seen many times. The CDR3 DNA follows: TGTGCCAGCAGCCCCGGACGCTTTGACTACGAGCAGTACTTC. Protein sequence: CASSPGRFDYEQYF. The chain recombines TRBV7-9 with TRBJ2-7; D not resolved. This CDR3 contains 14 residues. Trimming left V 5 bases short and J 3 bases short, with 14 bases between. Germline V gene lookup returns CDR1 SEHNR and CDR2 FQNEAQ (reference sequence).

This clonotype was seen at least ten times. The genes are TRBV3-1 and TRBJ2-3; TRBD2 matches at 9 bases. J was trimmed by 5 bases and V by 4 bases; bases with no gene match: 10. The CDR3 has 16 amino acids. Germline values: CDR1 LGHDT, CDR2 YNNKEL (reference sequence). CDR3 coding DNA: TGTGCCAGCAGCCCAACTGAGCGGGGGGACGGAGATACGCAGTATTTT. It translates to CASSPTERGDGDTQYF.

Only a few counts were recorded for this clonotype. The chain combines TRBV12-3 or TRBV12-4 with TRBJ2-1; unclear D gene. The CDR3 runs to 16 residues. Between the trimmed V and J ends, which lost 4 bases and 0 bases, there was a span of 13 bases. CDR3 sequence reads: CASSSHTMSSYNEQFF. The CDR3 DNA follows: TGTGCCAGCAGTTCCCACACCATGAGCTCCTACAATGAGCAGTTCTTC.

Worth noting for this clonotype: The junction shows a germline mismatch at one end, possibly a read error. The chain combines TRBV4-1 with TRBJ2-3, with D hard to call. The CDR3 has 16 residues. Germline lookup yields CDR1 MGHRA and CDR2 YSYEKL. CDR3 loop: CASSQEIGFTQNTQCF. Written as DNA, the CDR3 is TGCGCCAGCAGCCAAGAGATCGGGTTTACCCAGAATACGCAGTGTTTT.

This clonotype has only a few counts. V gene TRBV7-9 combines with J gene TRBJ1-4; TRBD1 agrees at 8 bases. There are 17 residues in the CDR3. V lost 2 bases, J lost 8 bases, and 13 bases stayed unmatched. Germline V lookup: CDR1 SEHNR, CDR2 FQNEAQ (reference sequence). CDR3 residues: CASSLTPGQGGDEKLFF. The CDR3 nucleotides read TGTGCCAGCAGCTTAACCCCCGGACAGGGTGGCGACGAAAAACTGTTTTTT.

Ten or more counts support this clonotype. The chain has TRBV30 and TRBJ2-3; D unclear. This CDR3 region has 14 residues. The V gene lost 0 bases and the J gene lost 2 bases, with 9 bases spanning the gap. Germline V gene lookup returns CDR1 GTSNPN and CDR2 SVGIG (reference sequence). The CDR3 DNA follows: TGTGCCTGGAGTGTTACTACCACCACAGATACGCAGTATTTT. This encodes CAWSVTTTTDTQYF.

V and J are TRBV7-2 and TRBJ1-6; D remains ambiguous. Germline CDR1 is SGHTA and CDR2 is FQGNSA. Deletions cut 5 bases from V and 2 bases from J, with 22 bases between. This CDR3 has 19 residues. The chain's CDR3 is CASSNRAERLSPYNSPLHF. The CDR3 coding sequence is TGTGCCAGCAGCAACCGGGCCGAACGTCTTAGTCCCTATAATTCACCCCTCCACTTT.

This chain links TRBV4-3 with TRBJ1-1; a possible D gene is TRBD1 (6 bases). There are 14 residues in the CDR3. V shed 5 bases and J shed 1 base, with 11 bases lying between them. The V gene's germline CDR1 is LGHNA and CDR2 YSLEER. As DNA, the CDR3 is TGCGCCAGCAGCGATACAGGGCAGAACACTGAAGCTTTCTTT. It specifies CASSDTGQNTEAFF.

The sample holds a few counts of this clonotype. The V and J genes are TRBV6-2 or TRBV6-3 and TRBJ2-7; D is possibly TRBD1 or TRBD2 (6 bases each). CDR1 and CDR2 from the germline V gene are MNHEY and SVGEGT. The CDR3 consists of 14 residues. Trimming cost V 6 bases and J 3 bases, with 15 bases left between them. The CDR3 protein is CASSSGAGYYEQYF. DNA of the CDR3: TGTGCCAGCAGCTCGGGGGCAGGGTACTACGAGCAGTACTTC.

This clonotype was found many times. The CDR3 DNA sequence: TGTGCCAGCAGCTCGCCCCCCACTACAGGGAAAACGGATCACGTCCCCCAATACGGGGAGACCCAGTACTTC. This translates into CASSSPPTTGKTDHVPQYGETQYF. The genes are TRBV7-6 and TRBJ2-5, with D maybe TRBD1 (6 bases). The CDR3 totals 24 residues. CDR1 and CDR2 (germline): SGHVS, FNYEAQ. The V and J ends lost 4 bases and 5 bases respectively, with 44 bases between them.

This clonotype was counted ten times or more. The J gene is TRBJ1-4, the V gene TRBV20-1, with D perhaps TRBD1 (6 bases). The CDR3 is 14 amino acids. Trimming took off 6 bases at V and 8 bases at J, with 19 bases between the two ends. The V gene's germline CDR1 is DFQATT and CDR2 SNEGSKA (reference sequence). Here the CDR3 DNA reads TGCAGTGCAAACCAAGACAGGTTTAGCGAAAAACTGTTTTTT. Its protein is CSANQDRFSEKLFF.